The 15 T cell receptor beta chains in this list originate from one sample, sequenced in a study of cytomegalovirus exposure and HLA in healthy donors. The PCR ran on 60 Vbeta and 13 Jbeta primers. Sequencing was performed with immunoSEQ multiplex PCR; in TCRdb, only in-frame clones are kept and a portion is missing. The sample holds 150,000 to 200,000 clones, about 80% seen once. Sequencing was performed on PBMCs. These receptors originate from a woman aged 45-65 years in good health and CMV-seropositive.

The V call is TRBV5-1, the J call TRBJ2-7, with 12 bases identical to TRBD1. Germline V gene data show CDR1 as SGHRS and CDR2 as YFSETQ. CDR3 length equals 16 residues. V dropped 3 bases and J dropped 3; count of bases not matched to a gene: 7. The CDR3 loop is CASSSRDRGPVYEQYF. The CDR3 DNA sequence: TGCGCCAGCAGCTCCCGGGACAGGGGGCCAGTCTACGAGCAGTACTTC.

CDR3 loop: CASSSRPSSRETQYF. The DNA for the CDR3 is TGTGCCAGCAGTTCACGTCCATCCTCGCGCGAGACCCAGTACTTC. V and J are TRBV6-1 and TRBJ2-5, with D unresolved. The V end lost 5 bases, the J end lost 5 bases, and 18 bases lay between the germline ends. The CDR3 has 15 residues. Germline V gene lookup returns CDR1 MNHNS and CDR2 SASEGT.

The V call is TRBV2, the J call TRBJ2-7; TRBD1 matches at 8 bases. J was trimmed by 4 bases and V by 5 bases; bases with no gene match: 7. Germline V gene sequence: CDR1 SNHLY, CDR2 FYNNEI. The CDR3 is 14 amino acids. The CDR3 DNA reads as TGTGCCAGCAGTATACAGGGGGTAGTTTACGAGCAGTACTTC. Its translation is CASSIQGVVYEQYF.

The chain recombines TRBV5-8 with TRBJ2-7; 7 nucleotides line up with TRBD1. Losses at the gene ends were 4 bases for V and 0 bases for J; bases not matched to a gene: 7. CDR1 and CDR2 (germline): SGHTS, YDEGEE. The CDR3 has 15 amino acids. The chain's CDR3 is CASSIGQESSYEQYF. The CDR3 bases are TGTGCCAGCAGCATCGGACAGGAGAGCTCCTACGAGCAGTACTTC.

This clone was seen once. The chain employs TRBV7-8 and TRBJ2-2; the D gene is possibly TRBD2 (6 bases). The CDR3 runs 15 residues. V shed 8 bases and J shed 6 bases, with 19 bases lying between them. Germline V lookup: CDR1 SGHVS, CDR2 FQNEAQ. CDR3 sequence: CASPKRDSGAGELFF. The CDR3 DNA sequence: TGTGCCAGCCCTAAAAGGGACTCGGGGGCCGGGGAGCTGTTTTTT.

The V gene is TRBV7-8, the J gene TRBJ2-2; 11 nucleotides align to TRBD2. The CDR3 contains 17 residues. The germline gives CDR1 SGHVS, CDR2 FQNEAQ. J was trimmed by 2 bases and V by 7 bases; bases with no gene match: 9. The DNA for the CDR3 is TGTGCCAGCATCCAACTAGGGACTAGCGGAAACACCGGGGAGCTGTTTTTT. Its protein is CASIQLGTSGNTGELFF.

The chain employs TRBV28 and TRBJ2-2; D is perhaps TRBD2 (5 bases). Germline-derived CDR1 and CDR2 are MDHEN and SYDVKM. The CDR3 contains 16 residues. V lost 2 bases to trimming and J lost 8 bases, with 18 bases between them. The CDR3 region is CASSLRGTGPGGELFF. CDR3 DNA sequence: TGTGCCAGCAGTTTACGCGGCACCGGGCCGGGGGGGGAGCTGTTTTTT.

The chain joins TRBV2 to TRBJ2-1; D unresolved. Trimming took off 7 bases at V and 6 bases at J, with 10 bases between the two ends. The CDR3 is 12 amino acids. Germline V gives CDR1 SNHLY, CDR2 FYNNEI. In DNA, the CDR3 is TGTGCCAGCAAGATGGAGAGCAATGAGCAGTTCTTC. Its protein product is CASKMESNEQFF.

V gene TRBV6-5 combines with J gene TRBJ2-7, with 10 bases that match TRBD1. V trimming: 2 bases; J trimming: 7 bases; junction bases outside the gene matches: 11. Germline V gene data show CDR1 as MNHEY and CDR2 as SVGAGI. The CDR3 covers 16 residues. CDR3 bases: TGTGCCAGCAGTTACCGCCGGGGACAGGGGTTAAATGAGCAGTACTTC. It is translated as CASSYRRGQGLNEQYF.

The V call is TRBV2, the J call TRBJ2-7, with 8 bases matching TRBD2. Per the germline V gene, CDR1 is SNHLY and CDR2 is FYNNEI. Trimming cost V 4 bases and J 1 base; bases outside gene matches: 15. The CDR3 covers 18 residues. The CDR3 sequence is CASSVYPDGLANSYEQYF. The CDR3 DNA reads as TGTGCCAGCAGTGTCTACCCCGATGGACTAGCTAATTCCTACGAGCAGTACTTC.

This sequence joins TRBV5-1 and TRBJ2-3; TRBD1 matches at 10 bases. Germline V CDR1 and CDR2: SGHRS, YFSETQ. Germline trimming cut 4 bases from V and 4 bases from J; bases unmatched to any gene: 3. This CDR3 contains 14 residues. For the CDR3, the DNA is TGCGCCAGCAGCCCTGGACAGGGGGCAGATACGCAGTATTTT. Translating gives CASSPGQGADTQYF.

The genes are TRBV5-1 and TRBJ2-7; 9 bases align to TRBD1. The length of the CDR3 is 17 residues. CDR1 and CDR2 from the germline V gene are SGHRS and YFSETQ. After removal of 0 bases from V and 4 bases from J, the junction contained 11 bases not matched to a gene. CDR3 sequence reads: CASSLGPIGTGSYEQYF. CDR3 in DNA: TGCGCCAGCAGCTTGGGGCCCATCGGGACAGGGTCTTACGAGCAGTACTTC.

This clone was detected only once. The chain joins TRBV4-1 to TRBJ1-1, with 7 bases aligning to TRBD1. The CDR3 runs 16 residues. CDR1 and CDR2 (germline): MGHRA, YSYEKL. With 1 base clipped from V and 2 bases from J, the junction kept 7 bases outside the gene matches. The CDR3 loop is CASSQGQGRGNTEAFF. CDR3 bases: TGCGCCAGCAGCCAAGGACAGGGTAGGGGCAACACTGAAGCTTTCTTT.

The chain joins TRBV27 to TRBJ1-2; no clear D gene. Germline loops: CDR1 MNHEY, CDR2 SMNVEV (reference sequence). This CDR3 comprises 13 residues. V shed 2 bases and J shed 6 bases, with 10 bases lying between them. CDR3 region: CASSLGRKDGYTF. CDR3 in DNA: TGTGCCAGCAGTTTAGGGCGAAAGGATGGCTACACCTTC.

This clone was counted once. The gene calls are TRBV29-1 and TRBJ2-3; 8 nucleotides agree with TRBD2. Trimming took 0 bases from V and 4 from J; bases not matched to a gene: 9. In germline, CDR1 is SQVTM, CDR2 ANQGSEA. The CDR3 covers 16 residues. In nucleotides, the CDR3 is TGCAGCGTTGAAGATCCCTTGCGGGGGGCAGCAGATACGCAGTATTTT. The encoded protein is CSVEDPLRGAADTQYF.